This T cell receptor beta chain was identified during a study of T cell responses to AZD1222 COVID-19 vaccine. Study-level points and caveats: Repertoire sampling happened only post peak T cell response. Most donors were white British, females outnumbered males, and clonal diversity was possibly underestimated. Only six people who got AZD1222 tested seropositive at baseline. Regions left unmutated in variants are reportedly the target of nearly half of spike-specific TCRs.

The method was immunoSEQ multiplex PCR; TCRdb's version includes in-frame clones alone and lacks a portion of them. The table includes just under 85,000 clones, 86% detected once. As to this clone: Its antigen is unidentified.

CDR1 and CDR2 (germline): MNHEY, SVGAGI. The ends lost 5 bases at V and 3 bases at J; junction bases unmatched: 4. CDR3 length: 15 amino acids. The sequenced sample was peripheral blood, obtained on day 0 of AZD1222 vaccination. The TCR was taken from an adult in good health. V gene TRBV6-5 combines with J gene TRBJ2-7; 13 bases align to TRBD2. The CDR3 spells CASSQRTSGSYEQYF. The CDR3 region has the DNA TGTGCCAGCAGTCAACGGACTAGCGGGAGCTACGAGCAGTACTTC.